This entry features one TCR beta chain sequence. Here immunoSEQ multiplex PCR was the method, and the copy in TCRdb shows in-frame clones only, minus some. The data show around 60,000 clones, roughly three quarters seen once. The data derive from a study of memory CD4+ T cells and cytomegalovirus serostatus. Single viable CD3+CD4+CD8-CD45RO+ cells were sorted as the memory CD4+ T cells. V shed 3 bases and J 6 bases; nucleotides not matched to a gene: 9. Per germline, CDR1 SEHNR and CDR2 FQNEAQ (reference sequence). The CDR3 contains 16 residues. This TCR was recovered from an adult in good health and CMV-seronegative. Sequencing was done on a sample of memory CD4+ T cells from blood. V is TRBV7-9 and J is TRBJ2-1; TRBD2 matches at 9 bases. CDR3 in amino acids: CASSFGSSGETNEQFF. The CDR3 region has the DNA TGTGCCAGCAGCTTCGGGTCTAGCGGGGAGACCAATGAGCAGTTCTTC.